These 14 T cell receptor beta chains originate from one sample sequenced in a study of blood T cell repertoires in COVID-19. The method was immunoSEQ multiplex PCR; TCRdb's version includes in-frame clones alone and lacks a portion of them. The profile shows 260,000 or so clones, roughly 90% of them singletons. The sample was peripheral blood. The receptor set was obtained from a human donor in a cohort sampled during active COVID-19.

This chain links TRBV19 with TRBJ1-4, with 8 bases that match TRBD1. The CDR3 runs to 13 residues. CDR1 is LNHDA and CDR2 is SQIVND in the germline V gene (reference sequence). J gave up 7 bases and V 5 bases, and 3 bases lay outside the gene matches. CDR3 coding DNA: TGTGCCAGTAGTCCCGGACAGGGTGAAAAACTGTTTTTT. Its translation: CASSPGQGEKLFF. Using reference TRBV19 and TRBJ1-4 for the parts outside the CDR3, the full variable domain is DGGITQSPKYLFRKEGQNVTLSCEQNLNHDAMYWYRQDPGQGLRLIYYSQIVNDFQKGDIAEGYSVSREKKESFPLTVTSAQKNPTAFYLCASSPGQGEKLFFGSGTQLSVL.

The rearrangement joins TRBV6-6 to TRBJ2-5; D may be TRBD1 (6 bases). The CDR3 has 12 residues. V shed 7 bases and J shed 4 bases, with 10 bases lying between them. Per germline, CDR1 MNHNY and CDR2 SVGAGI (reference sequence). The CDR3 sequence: CASKPRGETQYF. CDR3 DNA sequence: TGTGCCAGCAAACCCAGGGGAGAGACCCAGTACTTC.

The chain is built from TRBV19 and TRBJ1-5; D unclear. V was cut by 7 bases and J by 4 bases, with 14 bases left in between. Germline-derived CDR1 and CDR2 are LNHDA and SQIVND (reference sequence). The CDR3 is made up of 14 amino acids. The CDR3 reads CASTPTGKNQPQHF. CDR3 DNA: TGTGCCAGTACTCCAACCGGGAAAAATCAGCCCCAGCATTTT.

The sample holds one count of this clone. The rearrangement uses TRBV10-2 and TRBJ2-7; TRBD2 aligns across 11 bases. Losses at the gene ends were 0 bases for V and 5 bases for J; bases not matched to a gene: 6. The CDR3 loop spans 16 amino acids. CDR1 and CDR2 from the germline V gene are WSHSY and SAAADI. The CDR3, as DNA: TGCGCCAGCAGTGAGTCCTTAGCGGGGGGGCCTCACGAGCAGTACTTC. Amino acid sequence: CASSESLAGGPHEQYF.

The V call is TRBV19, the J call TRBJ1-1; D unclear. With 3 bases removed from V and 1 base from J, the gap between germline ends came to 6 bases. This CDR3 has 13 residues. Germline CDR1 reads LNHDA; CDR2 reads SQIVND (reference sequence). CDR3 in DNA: TGTGCCAGTAGTATCAGGTGGAACACTGAAGCTTTCTTT. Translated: CASSIRWNTEAFF.

This CDR3 is CATKPETGGTGTEAFF. The CDR3 DNA sequence: TGTGCCACGAAGCCGGAAACGGGGGGAACGGGCACTGAAGCTTTCTTT. The chain couples TRBV13 to TRBJ1-1; possibly TRBD1 for D (5 bases). The CDR3 contains 16 residues. Germline-derived CDR1 and CDR2 are PRHDT and FYEKMQ (reference sequence). The V and J ends lost 10 bases and 4 bases respectively, with 25 bases between them.

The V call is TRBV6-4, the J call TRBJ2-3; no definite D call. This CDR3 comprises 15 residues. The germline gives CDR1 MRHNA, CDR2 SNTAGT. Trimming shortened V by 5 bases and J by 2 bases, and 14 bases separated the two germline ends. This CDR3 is CASSPMARNTDTQYF. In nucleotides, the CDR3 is TGTGCCAGCAGTCCGATGGCTAGAAACACAGATACGCAGTATTTT.

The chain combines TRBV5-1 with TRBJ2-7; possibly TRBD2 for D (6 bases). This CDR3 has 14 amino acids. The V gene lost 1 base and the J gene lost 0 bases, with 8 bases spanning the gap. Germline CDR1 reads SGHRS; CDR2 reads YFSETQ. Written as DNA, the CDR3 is TGCGCCAGCAGCTTGACGGAGGGCTCCTACGAGCAGTACTTC. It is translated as CASSLTEGSYEQYF. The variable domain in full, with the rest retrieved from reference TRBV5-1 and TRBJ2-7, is KAGVTQTPRYLIKTRGQQVTLSCSPISGHRSVSWYQQTPGQGLQFLFEYFSETQRNKGNFPGRFSGRQFSNSRSEMNVSTLELGDSALYLCASSLTEGSYEQYFGPGTRLTVT.

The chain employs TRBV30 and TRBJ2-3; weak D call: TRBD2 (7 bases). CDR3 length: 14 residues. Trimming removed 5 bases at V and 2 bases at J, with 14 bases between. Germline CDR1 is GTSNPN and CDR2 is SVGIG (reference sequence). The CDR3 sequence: CAWAEGGNTDTQYF. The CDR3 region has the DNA TGTGCCTGGGCGGAGGGGGGGAACACAGATACGCAGTATTTT. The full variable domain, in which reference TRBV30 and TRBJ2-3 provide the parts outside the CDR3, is SQTIHQWPATLVQPVGSPLSLECTVEGTSNPNLYWYRQAAGRGLQLLFYSVGIGQISSEVPQNLSASRPQDRQFILSSKKLLLSDSGFYLCAWAEGGNTDTQYFGPGTRLTVL.

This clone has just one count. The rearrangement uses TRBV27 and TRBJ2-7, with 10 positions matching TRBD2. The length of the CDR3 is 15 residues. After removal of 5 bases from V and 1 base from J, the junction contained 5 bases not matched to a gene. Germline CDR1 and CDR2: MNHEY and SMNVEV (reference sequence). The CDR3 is CASSPGLAPSYEQYF. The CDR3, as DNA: TGTGCCAGCAGTCCGGGACTAGCGCCTTCCTACGAGCAGTACTTC.

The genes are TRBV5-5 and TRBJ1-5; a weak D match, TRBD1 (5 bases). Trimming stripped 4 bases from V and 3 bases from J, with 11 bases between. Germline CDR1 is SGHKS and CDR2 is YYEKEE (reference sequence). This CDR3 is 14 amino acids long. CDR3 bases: TGTGCCAGCAGCCCCTGGGGGGACAATCAGCCCCAGCATTTT. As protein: CASSPWGDNQPQHF.

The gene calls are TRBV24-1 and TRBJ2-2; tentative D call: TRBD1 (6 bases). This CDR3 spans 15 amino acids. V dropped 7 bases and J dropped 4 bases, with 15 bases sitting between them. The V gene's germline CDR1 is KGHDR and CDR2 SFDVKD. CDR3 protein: CATSNPRGGTGELFF. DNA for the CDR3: TGTGCCACCAGCAATCCCAGGGGTGGCACCGGGGAGCTGTTTTTT.

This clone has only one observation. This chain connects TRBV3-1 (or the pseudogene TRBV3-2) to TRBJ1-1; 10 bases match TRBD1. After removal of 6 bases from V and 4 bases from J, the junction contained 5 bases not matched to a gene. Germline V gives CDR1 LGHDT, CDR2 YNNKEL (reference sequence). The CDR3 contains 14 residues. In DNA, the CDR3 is TGTGCCAGCAGACTAAGGACAGGGGGCACTGAAGCTTTCTTT. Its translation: CASRLRTGGTEAFF.

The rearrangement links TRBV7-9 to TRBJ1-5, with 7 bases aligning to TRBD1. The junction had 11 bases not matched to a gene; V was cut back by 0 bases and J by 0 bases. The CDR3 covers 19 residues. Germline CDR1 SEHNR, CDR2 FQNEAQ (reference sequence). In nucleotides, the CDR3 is TGTGCCAGCAGCTTAGCCCCACTGACAGGGAAGTATAGCAATCAGCCCCAGCATTTT. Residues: CASSLAPLTGKYSNQPQHF.